The source of this TCR beta chain is a study of Ad26.COV2.S vaccination and SARS-CoV-2 variants. Looking at the study overall: Doses of Ad26.COV2.S were injected into muscle once or twice, 56 days apart. Notes on the study in general: Spike-specific TCR breadth was greater in vaccine than placebo recipients. Substantial breadth was reportedly displayed by spike-specific CD8+ and CD4+ T cell responses after vaccination.

Sample treatment: 19 received Ad26.COV2.S at low or high dose, single or two shots; about five received placebo; per-sample allocation not given. Day 63 after the first vaccine or placebo injection was the time point for sampling. Ad26 vector vaccine expressed Wuhan-strain SARS-CoV-2 spike. Per the germline V gene, CDR1 is KGHDR and CDR2 is SFDVKD. The CDR3 has 15 residues. Germline trimming cut 8 bases from V and 8 bases from J; bases unmatched to any gene: 11. Concerning this clone itself: Antigen unknown.

Clones were sequenced by immunoSEQ multiplex PCR, and TCRdb holds only the in-frame ones, with some missing. The data hold about 680,000 clones, with roughly 90% observed a single time. Sequences were derived from peripheral blood, sampled in a trial of Ad26.COV2.S vaccine versus placebo. The receptor comes from a person aged 18-60 years who received the Ad26.COV2.S COVID-19 vaccine or a placebo. The chain recombines TRBV24-1 with TRBJ1-3; 10 bases line up with TRBD1. CDR3 residues: CATNFKGQGKHTIYF. DNA of the CDR3: TGTGCCACCAATTTTAAGGGACAGGGGAAGCACACCATATATTTT.